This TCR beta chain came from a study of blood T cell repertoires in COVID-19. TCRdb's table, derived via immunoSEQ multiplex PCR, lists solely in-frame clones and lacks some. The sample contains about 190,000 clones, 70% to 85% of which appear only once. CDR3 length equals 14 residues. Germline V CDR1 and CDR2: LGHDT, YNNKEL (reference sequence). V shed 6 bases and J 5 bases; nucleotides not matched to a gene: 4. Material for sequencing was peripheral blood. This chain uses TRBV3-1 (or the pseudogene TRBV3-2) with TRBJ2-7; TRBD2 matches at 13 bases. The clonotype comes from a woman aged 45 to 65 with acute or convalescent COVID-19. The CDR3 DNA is TGTGCCAGCAGTCATGGACTAGCGGGAGACGAGCAGTACTTC. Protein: CASSHGLAGDEQYF.